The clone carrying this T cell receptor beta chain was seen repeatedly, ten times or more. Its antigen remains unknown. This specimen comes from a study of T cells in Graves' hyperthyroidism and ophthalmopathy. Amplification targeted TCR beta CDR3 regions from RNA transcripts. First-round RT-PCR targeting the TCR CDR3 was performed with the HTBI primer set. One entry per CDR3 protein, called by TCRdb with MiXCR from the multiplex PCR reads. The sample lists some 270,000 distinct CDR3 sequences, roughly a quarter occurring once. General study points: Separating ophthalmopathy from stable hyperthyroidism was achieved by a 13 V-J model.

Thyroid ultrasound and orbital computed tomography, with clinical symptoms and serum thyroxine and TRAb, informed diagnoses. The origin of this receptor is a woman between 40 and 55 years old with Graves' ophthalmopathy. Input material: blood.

The CDR3 protein is CSASKPLGSEETQYF. DNA for the CDR3: TGCAGTGCTAGCAAACCTCTGGGGAGCGAGGAGACCCAGTACTTC. This rearrangement joins TRBV20-1 to TRBJ2-5; D perhaps matches TRBD2 (5 bases). Germline CDR1 reads DFQATT; CDR2 reads SNEGSKA (reference sequence). The CDR3 sequence is 15 residues long. Trimming took off 3 bases at V and 5 bases at J, with 19 bases between the two ends.